This TCR beta chain was observed in a study of T-cell reconstitution after alpha-beta-depleted transplantation in children. Study-level points and caveats: Surviving recipient T cells and thymic progenitors accounted for the high day-60 TCRbeta diversity observed in some patients. Reports say that about two months after transplant, the alpha-beta T cells came out of several hundred graft clones that had expanded. A year post-transplant, T-cell counts and diversity derived mostly from newly produced T cells.

Unique molecular identifiers were built into the TCRbeta library. One entry per CDR3 protein results from TCRdb running MiXCR on the PCR reads. The top ten hold 35% to 40% of the sample, which has more than 200,000 distinct CDR3 sequences, roughly 8.1% seen once. This clonotype has ten or more counts. Its antigen is unknown. This clonotype originated in a male patient aged 2-10 years who had a stem cell transplant for acute myeloid leukemia, so the T cells may come from the graft donor. The sequencing here drew on PBMCs, mostly from graft donor cells, taken 360 days after TCRalphabeta/CD19-depleted stem cell transplant.

DNA for the CDR3: TGTGCCAGCAGTTACTCGTACGCGGGGGATCAAGAGACCCAGTACTTC. Its protein is CASSYSYAGDQETQYF. V is TRBV6-5 and J is TRBJ2-5, with 7 bases aligning to TRBD2. The V gene end was trimmed by 0 bases and the J gene end by 2 bases; junction bases not matched to a gene: 6. The germline V gene encodes CDR1 MNHEY and CDR2 SVGAGI. This CDR3 spans 16 amino acids.